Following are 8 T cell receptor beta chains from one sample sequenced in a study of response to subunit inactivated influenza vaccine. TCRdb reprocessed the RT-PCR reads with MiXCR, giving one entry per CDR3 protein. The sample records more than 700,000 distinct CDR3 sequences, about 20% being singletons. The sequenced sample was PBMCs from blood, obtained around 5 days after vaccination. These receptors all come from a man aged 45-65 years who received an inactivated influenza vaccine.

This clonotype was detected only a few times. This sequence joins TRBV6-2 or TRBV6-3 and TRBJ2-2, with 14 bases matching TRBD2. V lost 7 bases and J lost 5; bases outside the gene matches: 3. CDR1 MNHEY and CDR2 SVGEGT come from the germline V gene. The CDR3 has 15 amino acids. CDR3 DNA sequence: TGTGCCAGCACACGACTAGCGGGGGGGACCGGGGAGCTGTTTTTT. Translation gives CASTRLAGGTGELFF.

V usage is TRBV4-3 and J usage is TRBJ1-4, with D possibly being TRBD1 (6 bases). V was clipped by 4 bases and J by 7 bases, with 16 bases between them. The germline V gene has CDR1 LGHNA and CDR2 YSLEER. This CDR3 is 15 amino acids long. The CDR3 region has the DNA TGCGCCAGCAGCCGATCCAGGGCAGGGGTTGAAAAACTGTTTTTT. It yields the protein CASSRSRAGVEKLFF.

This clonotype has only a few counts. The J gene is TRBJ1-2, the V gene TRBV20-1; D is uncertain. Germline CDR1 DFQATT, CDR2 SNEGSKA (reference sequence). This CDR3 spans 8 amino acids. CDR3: CHIYGYTF. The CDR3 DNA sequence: TGCCACATATATGGCTACACCTTC.

The CDR3 DNA reads TGCAGCGTTGTAGCCGGGGGCGGCTACACCTTC. Translation gives CSVVAGGGYTF. The chain combines TRBV29-1 with TRBJ1-2; the D gene is possibly TRBD1 (6 bases). Germline loops: CDR1 SQVTM, CDR2 ANQGSEA. The CDR3 covers 11 residues. Trimming stripped 4 bases from V and 8 bases from J, with 11 bases between.

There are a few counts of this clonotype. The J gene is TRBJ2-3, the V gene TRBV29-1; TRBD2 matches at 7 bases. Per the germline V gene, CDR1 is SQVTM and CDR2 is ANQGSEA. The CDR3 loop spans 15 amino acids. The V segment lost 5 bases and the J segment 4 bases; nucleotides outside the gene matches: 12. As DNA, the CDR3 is TGCAGCGTTTTAGGGCGCGGGAGTAGCGCAGATACGCAGTATTTT. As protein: CSVLGRGSSADTQYF.

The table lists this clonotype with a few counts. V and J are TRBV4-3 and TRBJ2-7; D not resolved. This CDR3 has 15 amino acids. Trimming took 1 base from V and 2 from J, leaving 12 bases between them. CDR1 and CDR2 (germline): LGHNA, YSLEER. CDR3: CASSQVGRPTYEQYF. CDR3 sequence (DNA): TGCGCCAGCAGCCAAGTCGGACGGCCAACCTACGAGCAGTACTTC.

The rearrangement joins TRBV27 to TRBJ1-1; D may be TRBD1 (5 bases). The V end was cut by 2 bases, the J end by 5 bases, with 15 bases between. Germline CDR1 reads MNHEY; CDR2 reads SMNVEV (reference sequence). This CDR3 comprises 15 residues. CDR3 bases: TGTGCCAGCAGTTTAGCCGAGGGGTTAGGTACTGAAGCTTTCTTT. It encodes CASSLAEGLGTEAFF.

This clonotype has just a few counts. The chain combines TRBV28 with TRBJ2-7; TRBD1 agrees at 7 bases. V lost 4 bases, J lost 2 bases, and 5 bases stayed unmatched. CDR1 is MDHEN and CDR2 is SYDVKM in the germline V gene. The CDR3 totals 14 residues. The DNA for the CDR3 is TGTGCCAGCAGTTCGGGACAGAGTCCCTACGAGCAGTACTTC. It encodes CASSSGQSPYEQYF.